A single sample gave rise to the 16 T cell receptor beta chains below, sequenced in a study of blood T cell repertoires in COVID-19. Repertoires were generated with immunoSEQ multiplex PCR, while TCRdb's copy carries only in-frame clones and drops some. The sample comprises approximately 210,000 clones, around 82% of which are singletons, and around 4.7% rests with the top ten. The sample consisted of PBMCs or T cells enriched from blood (not recorded which). The origin of the receptors is a man aged 30-40 years with acute COVID-19.

This chain connects TRBV7-2 to TRBJ1-4, with D possibly TRBD1 on 5 matching bases. The CDR3 has 15 amino acids. The germline gives CDR1 SGHTA, CDR2 FQGNSA. V lost 0 bases and J 3 bases, leaving 8 bases between the germline ends. The CDR3 is CASSLAGGANEKLFF. The CDR3 DNA is TGTGCCAGCAGCTTAGCCGGGGGGGCTAATGAAAAACTGTTTTTT.

The V call is TRBV9, the J call TRBJ2-2; 9 bases match TRBD1. CDR3 length: 15 residues. V lost 3 bases to trimming and J lost 5 bases; unmatched junction nucleotides: 5. Germline CDR1 is SGDLS and CDR2 is YYNGEE. DNA of the CDR3: TGTGCCAGCAGCGCACAGGGGGCGTATACCGGGGAGCTGTTTTTT. It is translated as CASSAQGAYTGELFF.

This clone has more than one count but fewer than ten. Other DNA sequences in this specimen translate into the identical CDR3. The chain employs TRBV12-3 or TRBV12-4 and TRBJ2-5; D gene unclear. The CDR3 length is 13 residues. V was trimmed by 5 bases and J by 4 bases, leaving 11 bases between them. The DNA for the CDR3 is TGTGCCAGCAGTCCCTCCCTTCGAGAGACCCAGTACTTC. As protein: CASSPSLRETQYF.

The chain carries TRBV5-5 and TRBJ2-3, with unresolved D. In germline, CDR1 is SGHKS, CDR2 YYEKEE (reference sequence). The CDR3 contains 14 residues. Trimming cost V 0 bases and J 4 bases, with 9 bases left between them. The CDR3: CASSLEQASDTQYF. In DNA form, the CDR3 reads TGTGCCAGCAGCTTGGAGCAAGCTTCAGATACGCAGTATTTT.

This chain links TRBV2 with TRBJ2-2; D gene uncertain. There are 16 residues in the CDR3. Germline CDR1 and CDR2: SNHLY and FYNNEI. Trimming cost V 7 bases and J 0 bases, with 15 bases left between them. The CDR3 nucleotides are TGTGCCAGCATTCGAACCACACTAACGAACACCGGGGAGCTGTTTTTT. Its protein is CASIRTTLTNTGELFF. Drawing the rest from reference TRBV2 and TRBJ2-2, the complete variable domain is EPEVTQTPSHQVTQMGQEVILRCVPISNHLYFYWYRQILGQKVEFLVSFYNNEISEKSEIFDDQFSVERPDGSNFTLKIRSTKLEDSAMYFCASIRTTLTNTGELFFGEGSRLTVL.

The chain links TRBV28 to TRBJ1-5, with no clear D. The CDR3 spans 12 residues. The germline V gene has CDR1 MDHEN and CDR2 SYDVKM. CDR3 sequence (DNA): TGTGCGTCCCGGTTTCTTTATCAGCCCCAGCATTTT. Encoded protein: CASRFLYQPQHF.

The chain carries TRBV2 and TRBJ2-5; 10 bases align to TRBD2. This CDR3 contains 12 residues. The germline V gene encodes CDR1 SNHLY and CDR2 FYNNEI. J was trimmed by 5 bases and V by 10 bases; bases with no gene match: 4. The CDR3, as DNA: TGTGCCACCACACTAGCGGGGGAGACCCAGTACTTC. Translated: CATTLAGETQYF.

The chain recombines TRBV5-1 with TRBJ2-7; TRBD1 matches 7 bases. This CDR3 has 14 residues. In germline, CDR1 is SGHRS, CDR2 YFSETQ. V lost 0 bases to trimming and J lost 2 bases; unmatched junction nucleotides: 2. The DNA for the CDR3 is TGCGCCAGCAGCTTGGGGGACAGCCCCTACGAGCAGTACTTC. Protein product: CASSLGDSPYEQYF. The variable domain in full, with the rest retrieved from reference TRBV5-1 and TRBJ2-7, is KAGVTQTPRYLIKTRGQQVTLSCSPISGHRSVSWYQQTPGQGLQFLFEYFSETQRNKGNFPGRFSGRQFSNSRSEMNVSTLELGDSALYLCASSLGDSPYEQYFGPGTRLTVT.

This chain uses TRBV2 with TRBJ1-5, with TRBD1 identical over 10 bases. The germline V gene encodes CDR1 SNHLY and CDR2 FYNNEI. The CDR3 sequence is 14 residues long. Trimming took 8 bases from V and 6 from J; bases not matched to a gene: 7. The CDR3 region has the DNA TGTGCCAGCGGGGGACAGGGGTATCGTCAGCCCCAGCATTTT. It yields the protein CASGGQGYRQPQHF.

The chain couples TRBV9 to TRBJ2-1, with D perhaps matching TRBD2 (7 bases). The germline V and J ends were trimmed by 5 bases and 6 bases, with 21 bases remaining between them. The germline V gene encodes CDR1 SGDLS and CDR2 YYNGEE. This CDR3 contains 16 residues. The CDR3 reads CASSVLGGGSSNEQFF. Written as DNA, the CDR3 is TGTGCCAGCAGTGTCCTGGGCGGGGGCTCGTCCAATGAGCAGTTCTTC.

This clone has only a few counts. J is TRBJ1-1 and V is TRBV5-1, with TRBD1 matching over 9 bases. The CDR3 sequence is 13 residues long. With 4 bases clipped from V and 7 bases from J, the junction kept 5 bases outside the gene matches. CDR1 and CDR2 (germline): SGHRS, YFSETQ. The CDR3: CASSPWTGDEAFF. In DNA form, the CDR3 reads TGCGCCAGCAGCCCCTGGACAGGGGATGAAGCTTTCTTT.

This clone was seen just once. The chain has TRBV4-1 and TRBJ2-2; tentative D call: TRBD2 (5 bases). Germline V gene lookup returns CDR1 MGHRA and CDR2 YSYEKL. V dropped 3 bases and J dropped 5 bases, with 10 bases sitting between them. CDR3 length: 14 amino acids. In DNA, the CDR3 is TGCGCCAGCAGCCAGTGGGGAGTTACCGGGGAGCTGTTTTTT. This translates into CASSQWGVTGELFF.

V gene TRBV6-2 or TRBV6-3 combines with J gene TRBJ1-5; D is unresolved. V lost 4 bases to trimming and J lost 3 bases, with 22 bases between them. There are 18 residues in the CDR3. Germline V gives CDR1 MNHEY, CDR2 SVGEGT. The chain's CDR3 is CASSFARIKGLYNQPQHF. CDR3 DNA: TGTGCCAGCAGTTTTGCCAGGATTAAAGGTCTTTACAATCAGCCCCAGCATTTT.

This clone showed up just a few times. The V call is TRBV10-2, the J call TRBJ2-7; D ambiguous. The CDR3 runs 13 residues. The ends were cut back, 1 base at V and 3 bases at J, with 7 bases in the middle. Germline CDR1 is WSHSY and CDR2 is SAAADI. The CDR3 coding sequence is TGCGCCAGCAGTGAGTTCACGAGCTACGAGCAGTACTTC. The encoded protein is CASSEFTSYEQYF.

V gene TRBV13 combines with J gene TRBJ1-2, with 10 bases fitting TRBD1. This CDR3 spans 15 amino acids. Germline values: CDR1 PRHDT, CDR2 FYEKMQ (reference sequence). After removal of 5 bases from V and 5 bases from J, the junction contained 8 bases not matched to a gene. The CDR3 sequence is CASSRDRGLLYGYTF. In DNA form, the CDR3 reads TGTGCCAGCAGCCGCGACAGGGGGCTCCTATATGGCTACACCTTC.

This chain connects TRBV10-3 to TRBJ2-1; 8 bases fit TRBD2. Germline V gene lookup returns CDR1 ENHRY and CDR2 SYGVKD. The CDR3 has 15 residues. After removal of 0 bases from V and 3 bases from J, the junction contained 1 base not matched to a gene. CDR3 nucleotides: TGTGCCATCAGTGAGTCCGGGGGGGTCTACAATGAGCAGTTCTTC. Encoded protein: CAISESGGVYNEQFF.